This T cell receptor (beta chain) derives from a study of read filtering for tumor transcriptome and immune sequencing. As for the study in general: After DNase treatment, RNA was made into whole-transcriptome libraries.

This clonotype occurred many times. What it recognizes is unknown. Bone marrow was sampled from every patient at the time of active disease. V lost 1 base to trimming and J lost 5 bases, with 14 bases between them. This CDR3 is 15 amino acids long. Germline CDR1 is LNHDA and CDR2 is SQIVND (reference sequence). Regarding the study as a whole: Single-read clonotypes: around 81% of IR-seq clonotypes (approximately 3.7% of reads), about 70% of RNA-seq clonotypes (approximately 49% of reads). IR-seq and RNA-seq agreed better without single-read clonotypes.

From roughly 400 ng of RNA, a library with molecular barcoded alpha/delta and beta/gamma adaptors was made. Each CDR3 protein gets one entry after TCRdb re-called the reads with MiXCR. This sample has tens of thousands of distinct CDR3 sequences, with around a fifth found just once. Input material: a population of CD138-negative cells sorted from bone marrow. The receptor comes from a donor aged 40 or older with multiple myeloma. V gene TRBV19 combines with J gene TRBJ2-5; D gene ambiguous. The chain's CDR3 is CASSIAKAPGETQYF. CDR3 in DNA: TGTGCCAGTAGTATAGCCAAGGCCCCTGGGGAGACCCAGTACTTC.